The 4 T cell receptor beta chains presented below share a single source sample, sequenced in a study of human T cells and chemical hapten exposure. Described time point: patch test 3, about 24 weeks after DPC sensitization. The treatment was: therapeutic diphenylcyclopropenone sensitization with weekly scalp DPC. TCRdb itself ran the RACE reads through MiXCR, one entry per CDR3 protein. The repertoire holds 90,000 to 140,000 distinct CDR3 sequences, with under 35% as singletons. The sequencing here drew on whole blood, taken in connection with sensitization to the hapten diphenylcyclopropenone (DPC). The receptors were sampled from a man aged 35 to 55 with alopecia areata. Some clones in this sample may be carry-over from other donors' samples.

V usage is TRBV20-1 and J usage is TRBJ1-3; D is ambiguous. Germline V lookup: CDR1 DFQATT, CDR2 SNEGSKA (reference sequence). The V end was cut by 5 bases, the J end by 6 bases, with 17 bases between. This CDR3 spans 14 amino acids. CDR3 sequence (DNA): TGCAGTGCTGGCACCTCTTCGGGAGCAAACACCATATATTTT. This codes for CSAGTSSGANTIYF.

This clonotype was detected only once. The chain combines TRBV30 with TRBJ1-6, with D tentatively TRBD1 (6 bases). CDR3 length: 13 residues. Germline loops: CDR1 GTSNPN, CDR2 SVGIG (reference sequence). V was pared by 4 bases and J by 5 bases, with 9 bases between. The CDR3 DNA is TGTGCCTGGAATGGGGGCCATAATTCACCCCTCCACTTT. Protein: CAWNGGHNSPLHF.

The V call is TRBV7-8, the J call TRBJ1-1, with a weak D call TRBD1 (5 bases). V gave up 5 bases and J gave up 0 bases, with 7 bases separating them. This CDR3 has 13 amino acids. The germline CDR1 and CDR2 sequences are SGHVS and FQNEAQ. CDR3 sequence: CASSQDMNTEAFF. For the CDR3, the DNA is TGTGCCAGCAGCCAGGACATGAACACTGAAGCTTTCTTT.

A few counts support this clonotype. The chain employs TRBV7-9 and TRBJ2-3; tentative D call: TRBD2 (6 bases). CDR3 size: 16 residues. Trimming removed 0 bases from V and 5 bases from J, with 15 bases in between. CDR1 and CDR2 (germline): SEHNR, FQNEAQ (reference sequence). The CDR3 DNA follows: TGTGCCAGCAGCTTAGCGCTGGCGGAGGGAGGAGATACGCAGTATTTT. This translates into CASSLALAEGGDTQYF.